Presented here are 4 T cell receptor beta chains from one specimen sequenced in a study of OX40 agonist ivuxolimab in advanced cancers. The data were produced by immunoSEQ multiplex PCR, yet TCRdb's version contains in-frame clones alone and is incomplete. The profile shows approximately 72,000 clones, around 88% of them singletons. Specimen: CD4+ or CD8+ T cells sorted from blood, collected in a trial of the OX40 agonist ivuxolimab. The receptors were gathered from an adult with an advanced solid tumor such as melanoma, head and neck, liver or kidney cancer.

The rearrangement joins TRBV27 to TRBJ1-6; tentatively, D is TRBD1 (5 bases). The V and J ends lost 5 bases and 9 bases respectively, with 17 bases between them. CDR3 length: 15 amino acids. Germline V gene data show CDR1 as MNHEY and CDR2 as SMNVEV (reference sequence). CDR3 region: CASSPSRAGGSPLHF. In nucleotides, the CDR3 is TGTGCCAGCAGTCCATCCCGGGCCGGGGGTTCACCCCTCCACTTT.

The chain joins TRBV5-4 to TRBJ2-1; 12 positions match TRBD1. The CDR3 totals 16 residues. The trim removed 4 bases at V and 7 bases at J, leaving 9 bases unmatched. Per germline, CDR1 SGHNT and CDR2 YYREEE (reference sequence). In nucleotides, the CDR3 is TGTGCCAGCAGCCGAACGGGGACAGGGGGCAAAAATGAGCAGTTCTTC. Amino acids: CASSRTGTGGKNEQFF.

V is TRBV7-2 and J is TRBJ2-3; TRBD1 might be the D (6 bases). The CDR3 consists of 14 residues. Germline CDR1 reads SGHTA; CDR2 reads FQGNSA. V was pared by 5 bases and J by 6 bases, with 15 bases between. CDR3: CASSITRTADTQYF. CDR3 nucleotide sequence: TGTGCCAGCAGCATCACCCGGACAGCGGATACGCAGTATTTT.

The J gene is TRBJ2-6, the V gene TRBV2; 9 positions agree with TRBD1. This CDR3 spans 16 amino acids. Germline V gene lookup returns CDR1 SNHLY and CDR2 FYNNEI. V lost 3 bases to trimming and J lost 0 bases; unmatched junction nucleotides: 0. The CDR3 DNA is TGTGCCAGCAGTGAGACAGGGGGCTCTGGGGCCAACGTCCTGACTTTC. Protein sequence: CASSETGGSGANVLTF.